This TCR beta chain stems from a study of memory CD4+ T cells and cytomegalovirus serostatus. Authors' processing steps: After removing out-of-frame reads, millions of distinct TCRbeta sequences remained. Sequenced by immunoSEQ multiplex PCR; TCRdb stores in-frame clones only, minus some. The V and J calls and the clone size are those of that table, but D and trimming were determined from the DNA. The sample lists 40,000 to 50,000 clones, around 80% occurring once. Single viable CD3+CD4+CD8-CD45RO+ cells were sorted as the memory CD4+ T cells. CMV serostatus came from serum IgG against pp150, pp28, p38, p52. This clone turned up a few times. The germline V gene encodes CDR1 SQVTM and CDR2 ANQGSEA. The V gene end was trimmed by 4 bases and the J gene end by 2 bases; junction bases not matched to a gene: 4. There are 14 residues in the CDR3.

V usage is TRBV29-1 and J usage is TRBJ2-3; 9 bases line up with TRBD2. The sequence was collected from an adult in good health and CMV-seronegative. The sample taken for sequencing was memory CD4+ T cells from blood. CDR3 region: CSVGRGGATDTQYF. The CDR3 bases are TGCAGCGTTGGTCGCGGGGGGGCCACAGATACGCAGTATTTT.